This TCR beta chain is drawn from a study of blood T cell repertoires in COVID-19 (dated by TCRdb to 2020 to 2022). With regard to the full study: The collaborator samples originated in the United States, Italy and Spain and spanned the acute and convalescent phases of COVID-19. The prospective study material was composed of cDNA or gDNA derived from T cells, B-cell-depleted T cells, or PBMCs. Deeply sampled blood TCRbeta repertoires from subjects exposed to, actively infected with, or recovered from COVID-19 were included in the dataset. The repertoires were released in a freely available public database meant as a resource for research on the immune response to SARS-CoV-2. Samples came from the ongoing ImmuneRACE study (first 160 participants) plus 1,254 subjects from 6 global collaborators. The sample metadata nearly always contained a de-identified subject ID, COVID-19 status, age in years and sex. HLA class I and class II types, where available, came from metadata supplied by the sample provider rather than from assay-based typing. The paper as a whole reports these results and caveats: The amount of clinical and demographic metadata varied by source and participant and was provided uncurated.

A note on this clone: The antigen this receptor binds is unknown. Base qualities were left out, and no much larger clone turns up one base away.

Participants in the prospective study were enrolled through a virtual design, were aged roughly 18 to 100 years, and lived in under 25 United States geographic areas. Cohort assignment in the prospective study relied on participant-reported clinical history from a screening survey and a study questionnaire. Recovered participants in ImmuneRACE Cohort 3 were defined as having two consecutive negative NP/OP PCR tests, clearance from a healthcare professional, or resolution of symptoms. In the prospective study, mobile phlebotomists collected whole blood, serum and a nasopharyngeal or oropharyngeal swab from each participant. Additional blood draws and questionnaires over an approximately 2-month period could optionally be provided by prospective study participants. Blood samples from the prospective study were shipped frozen or at room temperature prior to DNA extraction. TCRbeta CDR3 regions were amplified from genomic DNA using the immunoSEQ Assay, a bias-controlled multiplex PCR. Under the source paper's analysis protocol: The number of nucleated cells in each sample was estimated from the amplification of reference gene primers within the assay. To quantify the absolute abundance of each unique TCRbeta CDR3 rearrangement, sequence reads were collapsed and filtered. Productive Simpson clonality was computed per sample as the square root of Simpson's diversity index over productive rearrangements. TCRdb stores this immuneACCESS table with in-frame sequences only. Part of the clones is absent; in the studies checked, under half of the shortfall reflects unresolved V genes, and no reason is known for the rest. V, J and clone size reflect that table, while D and trimming were determined from the DNA. The sample table holds approximately 220,000 clones, of which 80% to 85% were seen once. 6.8% of the sample lies in the top ten.

CDR1 and CDR2 are read off the germline V gene as MNHEY and SVGAGI. The trim is 4 bases for V and 8 bases for J, with a gap of 14 bases between the germline ends. Including cysteine and phenylalanine, the CDR3 has 13 amino acids. Only the CDR3 region is kept as DNA, spanning 39 bases read in frame from base 1. Recombination linked TRBV6-5 to TRBJ1-2; matching of 6 bases hints at TRBD1 as the D gene. The sequencing input was PBMCs or T cells enriched from blood (not recorded which). The sequence was obtained from a woman between 35 and 50 years old who had recovered from COVID-19. The DNA sequence follows: TGTGCCAGCAGTTCGGGACCTCAGGGGGGCTACACCTTC. Its amino acids are CASSSGPQGGYTF.